These 16 T cell receptor beta chains came from one sample sequenced in a study of sequential checkpoint blockade in melanoma. Clones were read by immunoSEQ multiplex PCR, and TCRdb kept only the in-frame ones, dropping some. The sample includes 13,000 to 15,000 clones, 70% to 80% of them seen just once. The sample's treatment: randomized to nivolumab then ipilimumab (arm A) or the reverse (arm B). Sequencing used CD8+ T cells sorted from blood (inferred from file names), obtained from a patient given nivolumab and ipilimumab in sequence. The origin of the receptors is a human donor with melanoma.

The V and J genes are TRBV4-1 and TRBJ2-5; no clear D gene. Trimming left V 0 bases short and J 5 bases short, with 7 bases between. Per germline, CDR1 MGHRA and CDR2 YSYEKL. CDR3 length equals 13 residues. The DNA of the CDR3 is TGCGCCAGCAGCCAAGATCTTCGGGAGACCCAGTACTTC. Its protein product is CASSQDLRETQYF.

V and J are TRBV9 and TRBJ2-1; tentatively, D is TRBD2 (5 bases). Trimming removed 0 bases from V and 7 bases from J, with 11 bases in between. The germline V gene has CDR1 SGDLS and CDR2 YYNGEE. CDR3 length: 14 residues. As DNA, the CDR3 is TGTGCCAGCAGCGTAGCAGGAGGTAGGAATGAGCAGTTCTTC. It is translated as CASSVAGGRNEQFF.

The chain recombines TRBV7-9 with TRBJ2-7, with 12 bases fitting TRBD2. Germline CDR1 reads SEHNR; CDR2 reads FQNEAQ (reference sequence). V lost 3 bases, J lost 6 bases, and 6 bases stayed unmatched. CDR3 length: 15 residues. The DNA of the CDR3 is TGTGCCAGCAGCTTCTCGGGACTAGCGGGTGGCGAGCAGTACTTC. It translates to CASSFSGLAGGEQYF.

This chain uses TRBV6-6 with TRBJ2-7; 9 positions match TRBD1. Germline V lookup: CDR1 MNHNY, CDR2 SVGAGI (reference sequence). V gave up 2 bases and J gave up 2 bases; unmatched junction bases: 4. There are 15 residues in the CDR3. CDR3 DNA sequence: TGTGCCAGCAGTTACAGGACAGGGGAGGCCTACGAGCAGTACTTC. This codes for CASSYRTGEAYEQYF.

The chain uses TRBV28 and TRBJ1-2; D not resolved. Germline CDR1 is MDHEN and CDR2 is SYDVKM. V was cut by 1 base and J by 6 bases, with 12 bases left in between. The CDR3 contains 14 residues. CDR3 sequence reads: CASSLFGPRDGYTF. DNA of the CDR3: TGTGCCAGCAGTTTATTCGGCCCACGGGATGGCTACACCTTC.

V and J are TRBV19 and TRBJ2-1; 10 bases are a match to TRBD2. Germline values: CDR1 LNHDA, CDR2 SQIVND (reference sequence). V lost 6 bases to trimming and J lost 5 bases; unmatched junction nucleotides: 13. CDR3 length: 17 residues. CDR3 in DNA: TGTGCCAGTAGCTCCTGGGGAGCGGGGGGGCCCCACAATGAGCAGTTCTTC. It is translated as CASSSWGAGGPHNEQFF.

The chain joins TRBV5-4 to TRBJ1-1; D is perhaps TRBD1 (5 bases). The CDR3 totals 15 residues. CDR1 is SGHNT, CDR2 YYREEE, per germline (reference sequence). Trimming stripped 0 bases from V and 4 bases from J, with 13 bases between. CDR3 residues: CASSLGAGSATEAFF. The CDR3 nucleotides read TGTGCCAGCAGCTTGGGGGCAGGGTCTGCCACTGAAGCTTTCTTT. The full variable domain, its missing parts supplied by reference TRBV5-4 and TRBJ1-1, is ETGVTQSPTHLIKTRGQQVTLRCSSQSGHNTVSWYQQALGQGPQFIFQYYREEENGRGNFPPRFSGLQFPNYSSELNVNALELDDSALYLCASSLGAGSATEAFFGQGTRLTVV.

The chain links TRBV18 to TRBJ1-1; D unresolved. The length of the CDR3 is 12 residues. Germline assignment: CDR1 KGHSH and CDR2 LQKENI. V was trimmed by 4 bases and J by 1 base, leaving 4 bases between them. DNA for the CDR3: TGTGCCAGCTCACACACGAACACTGAAGCTTTCTTT. Its translation is CASSHTNTEAFF.

The CDR3 sequence is CASSGGFSYEQYF. The DNA for the CDR3 is TGTGCCAGCTCAGGGGGTTTCTCCTACGAGCAGTACTTC. The genes are TRBV7-2 and TRBJ2-7, with 7 bases identical to TRBD1. J was trimmed by 0 bases and V by 8 bases; bases with no gene match: 4. The CDR3 runs 13 residues. Germline V gene sequence: CDR1 SGHTA, CDR2 FQGNSA.

The chain recombines TRBV4-1 with TRBJ2-1, with 11 nucleotides matching TRBD2. The CDR3 runs to 16 residues. V dropped 1 base and J dropped 8; count of bases not matched to a gene: 7. CDR1 is MGHRA, CDR2 YSYEKL, per germline. The CDR3 is CASSQAPLAGADEQFF. Written as DNA, the CDR3 is TGCGCCAGCAGCCAAGCTCCACTAGCGGGGGCCGATGAGCAGTTCTTC.

The rearrangement links TRBV4-2 to TRBJ1-2; 8 bases line up with TRBD1. Germline CDR1 reads LGHNA; CDR2 reads YNFKEQ. The CDR3 is 17 amino acids. J lost 7 bases, V lost 0 bases, and 13 bases had no gene match. The CDR3 here is CASSQEDRVDMTVGYTF. The CDR3 DNA reads as TGTGCCAGCAGCCAAGAGGACAGGGTTGATATGACGGTTGGCTACACCTTC.

A few counts support this clone. This chain joins TRBV6-4 and TRBJ2-1; perhaps TRBD2 as D (5 bases). CDR1 and CDR2 (germline): MRHNA, SNTAGT. Trimming took off 5 bases at V and 5 bases at J, with 16 bases between the two ends. The CDR3 covers 15 residues. The DNA of the CDR3 is TGTGCCAGCAGTTACACGGGGTCCGGACACAATGAGCAGTTCTTC. This translates into CASSYTGSGHNEQFF.

The chain is built from TRBV4-1 and TRBJ1-4; D is perhaps TRBD1 (5 bases). This CDR3 spans 14 amino acids. V was cut by 0 bases and J by 7 bases, with 9 bases left in between. Germline values: CDR1 MGHRA, CDR2 YSYEKL. The CDR3: CASSQDRVGEKLFF. In DNA form, the CDR3 reads TGCGCCAGCAGCCAAGACAGGGTCGGTGAAAAACTGTTTTTT.

The chain combines TRBV30 with TRBJ1-3, with TRBD1 identical over 8 bases. Germline CDR1 GTSNPN, CDR2 SVGIG (reference sequence). Trimming removed 3 bases from V and 0 bases from J; junction bases left unmatched: 7. This CDR3 spans 16 amino acids. The CDR3 nucleotides are TGTGCCTGGAGGAGACAGGGGTCTAACTCTGGAAACACCATATATTTT. Protein: CAWRRQGSNSGNTIYF.

This chain uses TRBV9 with TRBJ1-2; weak D call: TRBD1 (6 bases). CDR3 length: 12 residues. V lost 3 bases and J 8 bases, leaving 11 bases between the germline ends. Germline lookup yields CDR1 SGDLS and CDR2 YYNGEE. CDR3 residues: CASSAGTRGYTF. In nucleotides, the CDR3 is TGTGCCAGCAGCGCCGGGACACGAGGCTACACCTTC.

The V gene is TRBV9, the J gene TRBJ1-1; TRBD1 aligns across 7 bases. The CDR3 totals 11 residues. V lost 3 bases, J lost 7 bases, and 0 bases stayed unmatched. CDR1 and CDR2 from the germline V gene are SGDLS and YYNGEE. The CDR3 DNA is TGTGCCAGCAGCGCAGGGGGTGAAGCTTTCTTT. Its translation: CASSAGGEAFF.